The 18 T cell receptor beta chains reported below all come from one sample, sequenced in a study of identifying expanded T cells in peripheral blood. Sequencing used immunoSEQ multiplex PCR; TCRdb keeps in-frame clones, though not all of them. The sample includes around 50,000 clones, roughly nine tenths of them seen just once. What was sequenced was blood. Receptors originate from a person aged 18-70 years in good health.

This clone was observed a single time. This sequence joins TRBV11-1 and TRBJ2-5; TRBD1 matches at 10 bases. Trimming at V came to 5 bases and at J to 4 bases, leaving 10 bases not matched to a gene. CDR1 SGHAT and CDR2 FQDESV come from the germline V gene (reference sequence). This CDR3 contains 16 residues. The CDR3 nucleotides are TGTGCCAGCAGCCGAATAGACAGGGGGCGCGGAGAGACCCAGTACTTC. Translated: CASSRIDRGRGETQYF. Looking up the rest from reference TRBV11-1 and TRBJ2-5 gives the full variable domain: EAEVAQSPRYKITEKSQAVAFWCDPISGHATLYWYRQILGQGPELLVQFQDESVVDDSQLPKDRFSAERLKGVDSTLKIQPAELGDSAMYLCASSRIDRGRGETQYFGPGTRLLVL.

The CDR3 DNA reads TGTGCCAGCCGCAGTGCGGAGTCTCCAAAATATAATCAGCCCCAGCATTTT. Translated: CASRSAESPKYNQPQHF. The rearrangement links TRBV28 to TRBJ1-5; D is uncertain. Germline loops: CDR1 MDHEN, CDR2 SYDVKM. The CDR3 has 17 residues. V was trimmed by 8 bases and J by 4 bases, leaving 24 bases between them.

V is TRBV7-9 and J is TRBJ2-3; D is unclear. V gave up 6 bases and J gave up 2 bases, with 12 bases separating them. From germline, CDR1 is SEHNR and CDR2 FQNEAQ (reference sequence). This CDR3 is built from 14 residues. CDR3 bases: TGTGCCAGCAGTCCGACGACGGACACAGATACGCAGTATTTT. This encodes CASSPTTDTDTQYF.

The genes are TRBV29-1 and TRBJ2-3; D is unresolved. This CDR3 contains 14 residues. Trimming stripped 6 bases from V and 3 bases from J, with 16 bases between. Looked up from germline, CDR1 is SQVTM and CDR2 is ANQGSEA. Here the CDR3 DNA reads TGCAGCGTCCTGACGATCATTTCAACAGATACGCAGTATTTT. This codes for CSVLTIISTDTQYF.

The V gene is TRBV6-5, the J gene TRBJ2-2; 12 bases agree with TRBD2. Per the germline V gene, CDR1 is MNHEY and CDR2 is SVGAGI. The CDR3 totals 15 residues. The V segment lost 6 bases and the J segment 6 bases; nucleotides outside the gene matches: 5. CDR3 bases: TGTGCCAGCAGCTCTCTAGCGGGAGGGCCCGGGGAGCTGTTTTTT. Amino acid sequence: CASSSLAGGPGELFF.

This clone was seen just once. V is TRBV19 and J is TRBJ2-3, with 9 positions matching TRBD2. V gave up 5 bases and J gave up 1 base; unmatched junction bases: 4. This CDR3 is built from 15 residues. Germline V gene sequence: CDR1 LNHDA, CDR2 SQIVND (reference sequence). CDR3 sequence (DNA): TGTGCCAGTAGTCCAAGGACTAGCGGCACAGATACGCAGTATTTT. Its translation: CASSPRTSGTDTQYF.

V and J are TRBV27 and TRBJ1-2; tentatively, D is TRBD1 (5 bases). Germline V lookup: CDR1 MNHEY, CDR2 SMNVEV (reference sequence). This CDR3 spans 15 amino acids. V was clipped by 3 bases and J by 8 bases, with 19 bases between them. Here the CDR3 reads CASSFGSSGKRGYTF. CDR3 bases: TGTGCCAGCAGTTTTGGGTCGTCAGGGAAAAGGGGCTACACCTTC.

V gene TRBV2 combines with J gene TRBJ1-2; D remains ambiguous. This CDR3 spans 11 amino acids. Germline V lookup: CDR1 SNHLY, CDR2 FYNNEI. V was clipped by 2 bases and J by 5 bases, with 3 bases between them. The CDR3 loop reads CASSEYYGYTF. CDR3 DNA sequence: TGTGCCAGCAGTGAATATTATGGCTACACCTTC. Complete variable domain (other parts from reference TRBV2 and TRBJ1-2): EPEVTQTPSHQVTQMGQEVILRCVPISNHLYFYWYRQILGQKVEFLVSFYNNEISEKSEIFDDQFSVERPDGSNFTLKIRSTKLEDSAMYFCASSEYYGYTFGSGTRLTVV.

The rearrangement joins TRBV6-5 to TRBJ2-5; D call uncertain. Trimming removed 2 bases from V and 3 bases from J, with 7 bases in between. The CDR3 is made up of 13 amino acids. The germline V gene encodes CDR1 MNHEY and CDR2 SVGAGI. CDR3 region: CASSYGREETQYF. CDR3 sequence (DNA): TGTGCCAGCAGTTACGGAAGAGAAGAGACCCAGTACTTC.

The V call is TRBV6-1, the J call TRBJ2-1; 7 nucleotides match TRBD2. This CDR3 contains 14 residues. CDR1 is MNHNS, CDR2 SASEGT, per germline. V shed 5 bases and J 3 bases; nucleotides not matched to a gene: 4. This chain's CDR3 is CASSKGGFYNEQFF. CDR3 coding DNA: TGTGCCAGCAGTAAGGGAGGGTTCTACAATGAGCAGTTCTTC.

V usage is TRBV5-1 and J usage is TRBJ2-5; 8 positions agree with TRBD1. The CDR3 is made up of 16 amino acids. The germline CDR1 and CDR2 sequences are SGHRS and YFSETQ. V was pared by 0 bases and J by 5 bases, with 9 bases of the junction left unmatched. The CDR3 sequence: CASSLVLQGAVETQYF. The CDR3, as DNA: TGCGCCAGCAGCTTGGTCCTTCAGGGGGCCGTGGAGACCCAGTACTTC.

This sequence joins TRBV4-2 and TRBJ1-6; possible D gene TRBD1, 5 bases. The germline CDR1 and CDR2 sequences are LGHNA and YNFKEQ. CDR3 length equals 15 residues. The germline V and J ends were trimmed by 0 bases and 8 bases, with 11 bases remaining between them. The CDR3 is CASSQEGDGYSPLHF. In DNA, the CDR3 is TGTGCCAGCAGCCAAGAGGGGGATGGCTATTCACCCCTCCACTTT.

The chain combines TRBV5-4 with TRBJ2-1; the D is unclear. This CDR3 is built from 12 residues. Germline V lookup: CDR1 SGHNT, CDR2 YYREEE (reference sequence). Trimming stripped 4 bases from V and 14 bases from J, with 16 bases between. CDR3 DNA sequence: TGTGCCAGCAGCCTCGGACCCTCGGAGAAGTTCTTC. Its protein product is CASSLGPSEKFF.

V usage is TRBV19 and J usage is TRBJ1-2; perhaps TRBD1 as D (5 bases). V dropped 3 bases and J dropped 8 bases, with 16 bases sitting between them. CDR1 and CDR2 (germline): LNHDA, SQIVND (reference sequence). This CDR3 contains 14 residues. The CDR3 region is CASSMGDDSWGYTF. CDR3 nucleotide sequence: TGTGCCAGTAGTATGGGCGACGACAGCTGGGGCTACACCTTC.

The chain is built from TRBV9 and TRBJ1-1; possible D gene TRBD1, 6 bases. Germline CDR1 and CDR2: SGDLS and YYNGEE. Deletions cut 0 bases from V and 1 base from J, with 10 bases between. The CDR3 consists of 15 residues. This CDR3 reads CASSVAGAPNTEAFF. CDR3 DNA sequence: TGTGCCAGCAGCGTAGCAGGGGCCCCGAACACTGAAGCTTTCTTT.

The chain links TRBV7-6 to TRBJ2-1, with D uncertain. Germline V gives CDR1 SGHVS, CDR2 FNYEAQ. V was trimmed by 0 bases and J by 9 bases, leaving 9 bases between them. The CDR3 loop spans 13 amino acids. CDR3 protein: CASSLASRSEQFF. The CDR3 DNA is TGTGCCAGCAGCTTAGCGTCACGATCTGAGCAGTTCTTC. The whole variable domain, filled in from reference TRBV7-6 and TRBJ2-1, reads GAGVSQSPRYKVTKRGQDVALRCDPISGHVSLYWYRQALGQGPEFLTYFNYEAQQDKSGLPNDRFSAERPEGSISTLTIQRTEQRDSAMYRCASSLASRSEQFFGPGTRLTVL.

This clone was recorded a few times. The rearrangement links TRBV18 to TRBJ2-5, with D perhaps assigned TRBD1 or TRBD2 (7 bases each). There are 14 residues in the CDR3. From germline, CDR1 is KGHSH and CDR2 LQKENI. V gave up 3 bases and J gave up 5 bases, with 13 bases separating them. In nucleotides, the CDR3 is TGTGCCAGCTCACCCCCAGGGGGGGTGGAGACCCAGTACTTC. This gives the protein CASSPPGGVETQYF. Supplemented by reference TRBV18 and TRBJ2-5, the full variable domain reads NAGVMQNPRHLVRRRGQEARLRCSPMKGHSHVYWYRQLPEEGLKFMVYLQKENIIDESGMPKERFSAEFPKEGPSILRIQQVVRGDSAAYFCASSPPGGVETQYFGPGTRLLVL.

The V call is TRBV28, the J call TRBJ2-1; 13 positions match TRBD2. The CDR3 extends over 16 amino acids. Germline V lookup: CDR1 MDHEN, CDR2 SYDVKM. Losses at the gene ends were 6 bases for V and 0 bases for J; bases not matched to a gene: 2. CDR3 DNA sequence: TGTGCCAGCAGGGGACTAGCGGGGCCCTCCTACAATGAGCAGTTCTTC. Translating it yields CASRGLAGPSYNEQFF. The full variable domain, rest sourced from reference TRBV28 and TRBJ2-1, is DVKVTQSSRYLVKRTGEKVFLECVQDMDHENMFWYRQDPGLGLRLIYFSYDVKMKEKGDIPEGYSVSREKKERFSLILESASTNQTSMYLCASRGLAGPSYNEQFFGPGTRLTVL.